This T cell receptor beta chain was profiled in a study of vaccination and CD4 T cells after COVID-19 (dated by TCRdb to between 2020 and 2023). Broadly, across the study: Every convalescent patient had a positive nasal swab PCR test for SARS-CoV-2, with mild disease in about nine patients and severe disease in one. The spike-specific CD4+ TCR repertoire was compared before and after mRNA vaccination in approximately ten COVID-19 convalescent patients and a handful of infection-naive healthy vaccine recipients. The time from the second vaccine dose to post-vaccine blood sampling had a median of around 72 days and ranged from about 12 to 250 days. Each participant got two doses of either the Pfizer-BioNTech BNT162b2 vaccine (n=8) or the Moderna mRNA-1273 vaccine (n=2). Post-COVID blood samples from convalescent patients were collected a median of roughly 100 days after diagnosis, with a range of roughly 35 to 170 days. As controls, cultures received a CEFX viral epitope pool (the positive control), an HIV-1 Nef peptide pool (the negative control), or no peptide at all. The convalescent cohort included six males and four females, with two Hispanic individuals, seven Caucasians, two Asians and one multiracial person. Culture stimuli were overlapping spike peptide pools from SARS-CoV-2 and from the common cold coronaviruses HCoV-NL63, HCoV-OC43 and HCoV-229E. What the authors observed across the whole study: The median count of SARS-CoV-2-reactive clonotypes went up from roughly 21 after infection to more than 30 after vaccination, although the change was not significant. Among convalescent patients, a median about 86% of the SARS-CoV-2-reactive clones seen after vaccination appeared only after vaccination, which suggests priming specific to the vaccine. In convalescent patients, nearly all vaccine-specific clones (304 of 307) were found to be mono-reactive for SARS-CoV-2 spike rather than cross-reactive with common cold coronaviruses. Only a relatively small number of convalescent patients were included in the study, and early timepoints following natural infection were not analyzed.

For this chain, trimming is 6 bases at the V end and 1 base at the J end, and the number of junction bases without a gene match is 7. The CDR3 runs 16 amino acids, cysteine and phenylalanine included. The only DNA kept is the CDR3, 48 bases in frame from the first base. Looking up the germline V gene yields CDR1 SNHLY and CDR2 FYNNEI. What this sample's treatment or condition label stands for: approximately 9-day PBMC culture with coronavirus spike peptide pools or control peptides (ViraFEST assay). The study used the ViraFEST assay, which expanded antigen-specific T cells with peptide pools and then identified expanded clonotypes by TCR sequencing. The convalescent patients' positive SARS-CoV-2 PCR tests fell between March and December 2020, which was before the Alpha, Beta and Delta variants emerged in the United States. Each well held approximately 2 million PBMCs cultured in IMDM containing around 5% human AB serum and 9 to 10 IU/ml IL-2, with about 10 ug/ml peptide pools added. Half of the culture medium was replaced with fresh IL-2-containing medium on days 3 and 7. CD4+ T cells were isolated after around ten days of culture through negative selection using the EasySep CD4+ T cell isolation kit. PBMCs were separated from whole blood using Ficoll-Paque Plus gradient centrifugation and then either used fresh or cryopreserved at -140C. Each culture condition was generally run in triplicate wells.

Relative to its sample, this clonotype is medium-sized (0.01 to 0.1%). Its target antigen remains unknown. The record has no base qualities; no much larger clone is one base away. Library prep was done by PCR. DNA from cultured CD4+ T cells underwent TCR sequencing with the Oncomine TCR Beta short-read assay at the Johns Hopkins FTIC core. The QIAamp micro DNA kit was used to extract genomic DNA from the cultured CD4+ T cells. Oncomine TCR Beta libraries made from cultured CD4+ T cells were pooled using unique dual indexes and sequenced on an Illumina iSeq 100. In the authors' own workflow: Non-productive sequences were filtered out, and CDR3s that did not start with C, did not end with F or W, or were shorter than 7 amino acids were discarded. The MANAFEST web application was used to identify antigen-specific clonotypes by comparing peptide-stimulated wells against reference wells and other culture wells. For a clone to be called positive, the clone needed an FDR below 0.05, an odds ratio above 5, and a productive frequency above 0.1% in at least two of three replicate wells. Cross-reactive clonotypes were defined as significantly expanded in both SARS-CoV-2 spike wells and at least one common cold coronavirus spike condition. Similarity between CDR3 sequences was evaluated in R version 3.6.1 using Levenshtein distances (stringdist) and unrooted phylogenetic trees (ape). TCRdb reran the public reads through fastp at Q25 and MiXCR, keeping productive beta chains. Entries that share a CDR3 protein sequence are merged under the most common genes and DNA. These V and J calls originate from TCRdb's pipeline instead of the authors' own analysis. This sample holds roughly 3,600 distinct CDR3 sequences; roughly 15% were observed only once. Roughly 19% of the sample lies in the top ten.

The clonotype was recovered from a human donor who had recovered from COVID-19. Recombination connected TRBV2 to TRBJ2-2, and TRBD1 matches 8 of the central bases. Sequencing used CD4+ T cells from blood, cultured in vitro. The nucleotides are TGTGCCAGCAGCATACAGGGGGTCAAGAACACCGGGGAGCTGTTTTTT. It specifies CASSIQGVKNTGELFF.